The sample holds a few counts of the clone carrying this T cell receptor beta chain. Deletions cut 2 bases from V and 7 bases from J, with 17 bases between. There are 16 residues in the CDR3. Germline V gene data show CDR1 as SGHTA and CDR2 as FQGTGA. This table comes from immunoSEQ multiplex PCR, and its TCRdb copy is limited to in-frame clones, with some not included. The sample records around 41,000 clones, around 78% being singletons. This sample was taken from a study of memory CD4+ T cells and cytomegalovirus serostatus. Background on the study: Healthy Belgian adult donors included roughly ten CMV-positive and fewer than 25 CMV-negative people.

The sort gate was single viable CD3+CD4+CD8-CD45RO+ cells for memory CD4+ T cells. Donors' CMV status reflects serum IgG against pp150, pp28, p38, p52. Positive selection with CD4 microbeads enriched total CD4+ T cells. The chain recombines TRBV7-3 with TRBJ2-2; possibly TRBD2 for D (5 bases). This receptor was taken from an adult in good health and CMV-seronegative. Sequences were obtained from memory CD4+ T cells from blood. The DNA of the CDR3 is TGTGCCAGCAGCTTAGGCCCCGGGGTGATGGGCGGGGAGCTGTTTTTT. This codes for CASSLGPGVMGGELFF.